Sequencing of this T cell receptor (beta chain) was carried out in a study of T cell repertoires in cytomegalovirus infection. Whole-study findings and limits: Within the response measured ex vivo, HLA-C-restricted CMV-specific TCR beta clonotypes were dominant.

Each CDR3 protein gets one entry after TCRdb re-called the reads with MiXCR. In the table there are some 600,000 distinct CDR3 sequences, 20% to 25% of which are singletons. The CDR3 is 15 residues long. Germline V gives CDR1 SQVTM, CDR2 ANQGSEA. Trimming cost V 3 bases and J 8 bases; bases outside gene matches: 13. A word on this clonotype: Its antigen is not identified.

The rearrangement links TRBV29-1 to TRBJ1-2; TRBD1 matches 9 bases. The sequence came from a human donor in good health (CMV status not recorded). Some clones in this sample may be carry-over from other donors' samples. Sequencing was performed on CD8+ T cells from PBMCs. CDR3 coding DNA: TGCAGCGTTGAGGAGGGACAGGGAATCGCGGAAGGCTACACCTTC. It encodes CSVEEGQGIAEGYTF.